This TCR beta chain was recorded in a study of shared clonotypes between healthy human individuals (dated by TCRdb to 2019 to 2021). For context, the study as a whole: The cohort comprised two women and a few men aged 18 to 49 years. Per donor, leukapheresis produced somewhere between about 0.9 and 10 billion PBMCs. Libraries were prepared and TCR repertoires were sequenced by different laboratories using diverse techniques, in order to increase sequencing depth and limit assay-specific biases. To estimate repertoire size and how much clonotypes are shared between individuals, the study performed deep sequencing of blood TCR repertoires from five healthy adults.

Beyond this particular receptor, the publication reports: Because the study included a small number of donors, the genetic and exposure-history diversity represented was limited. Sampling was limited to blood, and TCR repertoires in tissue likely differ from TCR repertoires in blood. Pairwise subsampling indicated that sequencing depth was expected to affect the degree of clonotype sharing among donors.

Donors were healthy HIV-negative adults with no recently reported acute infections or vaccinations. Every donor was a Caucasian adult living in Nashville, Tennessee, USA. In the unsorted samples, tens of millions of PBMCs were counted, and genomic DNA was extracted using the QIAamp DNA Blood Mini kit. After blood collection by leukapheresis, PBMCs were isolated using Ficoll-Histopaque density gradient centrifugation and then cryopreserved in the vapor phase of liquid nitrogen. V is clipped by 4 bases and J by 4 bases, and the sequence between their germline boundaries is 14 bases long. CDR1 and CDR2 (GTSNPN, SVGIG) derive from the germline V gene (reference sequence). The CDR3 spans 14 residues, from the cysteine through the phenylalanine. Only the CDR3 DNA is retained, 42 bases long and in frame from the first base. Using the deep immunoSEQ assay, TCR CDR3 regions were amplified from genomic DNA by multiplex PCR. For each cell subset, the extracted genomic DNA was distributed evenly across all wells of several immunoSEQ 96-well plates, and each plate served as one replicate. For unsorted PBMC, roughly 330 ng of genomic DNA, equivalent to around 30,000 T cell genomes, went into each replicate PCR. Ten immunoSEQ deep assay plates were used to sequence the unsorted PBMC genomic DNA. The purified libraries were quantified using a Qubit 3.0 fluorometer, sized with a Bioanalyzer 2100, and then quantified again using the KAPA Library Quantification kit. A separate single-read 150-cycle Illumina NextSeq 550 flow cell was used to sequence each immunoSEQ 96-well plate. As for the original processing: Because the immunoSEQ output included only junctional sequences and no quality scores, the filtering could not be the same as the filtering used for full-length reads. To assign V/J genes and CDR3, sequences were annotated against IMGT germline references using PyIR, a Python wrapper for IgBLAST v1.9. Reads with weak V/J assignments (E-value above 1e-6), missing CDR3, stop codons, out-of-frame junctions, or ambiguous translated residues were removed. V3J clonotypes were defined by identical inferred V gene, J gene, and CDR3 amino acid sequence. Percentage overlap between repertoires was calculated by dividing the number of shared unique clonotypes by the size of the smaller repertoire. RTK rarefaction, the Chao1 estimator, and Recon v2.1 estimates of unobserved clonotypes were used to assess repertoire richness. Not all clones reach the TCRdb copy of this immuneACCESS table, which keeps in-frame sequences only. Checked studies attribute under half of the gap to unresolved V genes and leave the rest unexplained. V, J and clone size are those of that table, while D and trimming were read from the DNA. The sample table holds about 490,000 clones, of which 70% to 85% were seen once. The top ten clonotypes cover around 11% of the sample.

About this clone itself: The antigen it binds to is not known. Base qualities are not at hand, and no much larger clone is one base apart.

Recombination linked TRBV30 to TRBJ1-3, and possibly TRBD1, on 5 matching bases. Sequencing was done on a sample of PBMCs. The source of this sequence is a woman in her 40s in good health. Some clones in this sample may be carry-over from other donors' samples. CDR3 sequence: CAWKRGLLGNTIYF. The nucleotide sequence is TGTGCCTGGAAAAGGGGTCTCCTCGGAAACACCATATATTTT.